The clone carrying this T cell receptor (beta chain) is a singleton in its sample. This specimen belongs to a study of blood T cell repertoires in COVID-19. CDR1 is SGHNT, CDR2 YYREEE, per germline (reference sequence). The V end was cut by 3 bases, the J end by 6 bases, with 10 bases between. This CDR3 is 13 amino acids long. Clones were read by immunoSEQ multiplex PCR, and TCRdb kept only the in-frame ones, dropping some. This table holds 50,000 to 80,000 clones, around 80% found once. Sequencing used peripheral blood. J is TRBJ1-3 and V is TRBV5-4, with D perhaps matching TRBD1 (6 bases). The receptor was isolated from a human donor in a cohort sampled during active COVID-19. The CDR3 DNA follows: TGTGCCAGCAGCTGGGACACTTCAAACACCATATATTTT. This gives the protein CASSWDTSNTIYF.